This T cell receptor (beta chain) was observed in a study of cytomegalovirus exposure and HLA in healthy donors. Study results and limitations: Productive status was seen about 87% or about 30% of the time for most TCR beta V segments in an earlier analysis.

Germline V gene lookup returns CDR1 LNHNV and CDR2 YYDKDF (reference sequence). V lost 3 bases to trimming and J lost 1 base, with 12 bases between them. The CDR3 runs to 15 residues. As to this clone: What it binds is unknown.

The PCR had 60 Vbeta and 13 Jbeta primers. Repertoires were generated with immunoSEQ multiplex PCR, while TCRdb's copy carries only in-frame clones and drops some. The sample lists under 200,000 clones, around 82% occurring once. This TCR came from a man in his forties or fifties in good health and CMV-seronegative. The rearrangement links TRBV15 to TRBJ1-1; D might be TRBD1 (5 bases). Material for sequencing was PBMCs. The chain's CDR3 is CATSRGGEGNTEAFF. The CDR3 DNA follows: TGTGCCACCAGCAGGGGGGGGGAAGGGAACACTGAAGCTTTCTTT.